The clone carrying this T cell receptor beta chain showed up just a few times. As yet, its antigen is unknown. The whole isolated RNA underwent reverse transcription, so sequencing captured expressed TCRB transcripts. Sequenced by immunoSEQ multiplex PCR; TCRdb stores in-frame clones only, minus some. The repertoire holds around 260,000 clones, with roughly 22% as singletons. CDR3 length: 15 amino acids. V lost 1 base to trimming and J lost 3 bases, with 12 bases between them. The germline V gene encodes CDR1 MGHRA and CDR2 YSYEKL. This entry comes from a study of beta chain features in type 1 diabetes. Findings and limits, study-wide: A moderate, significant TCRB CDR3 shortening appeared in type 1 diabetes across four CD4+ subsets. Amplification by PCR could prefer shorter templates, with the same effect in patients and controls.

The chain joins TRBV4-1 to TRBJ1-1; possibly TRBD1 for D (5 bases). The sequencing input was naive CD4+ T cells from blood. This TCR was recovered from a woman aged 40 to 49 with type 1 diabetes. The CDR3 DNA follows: TGCGCCAGCAGCCAAGCACGCAGGGACTACACTGAAGCTTTCTTT. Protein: CASSQARRDYTEAFF.